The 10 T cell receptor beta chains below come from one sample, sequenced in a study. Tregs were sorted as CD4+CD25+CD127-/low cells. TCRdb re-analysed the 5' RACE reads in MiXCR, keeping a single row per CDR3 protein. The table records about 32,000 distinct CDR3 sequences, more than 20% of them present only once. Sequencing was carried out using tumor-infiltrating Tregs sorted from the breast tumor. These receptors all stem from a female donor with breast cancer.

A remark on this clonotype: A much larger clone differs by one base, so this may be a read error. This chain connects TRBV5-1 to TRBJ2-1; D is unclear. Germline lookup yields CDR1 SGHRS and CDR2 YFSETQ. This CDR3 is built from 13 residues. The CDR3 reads CASSLGVYNEQSF. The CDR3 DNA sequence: TGCGCCAGCAGCTTGGGCGTCTACAATGAGCAGTCCTTC.

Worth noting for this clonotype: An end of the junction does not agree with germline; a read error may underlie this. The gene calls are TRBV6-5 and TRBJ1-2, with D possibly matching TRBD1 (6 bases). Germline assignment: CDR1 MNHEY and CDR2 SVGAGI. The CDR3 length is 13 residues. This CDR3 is CASSYRGAGGCTF. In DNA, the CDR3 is TGTGCCAGCAGTTACCGGGGGGCAGGTGGCTGCACCTTC.

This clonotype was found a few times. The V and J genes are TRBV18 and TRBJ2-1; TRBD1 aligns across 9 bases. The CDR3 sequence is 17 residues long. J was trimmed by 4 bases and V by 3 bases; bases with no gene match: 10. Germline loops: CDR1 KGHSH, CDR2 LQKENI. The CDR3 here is CASSPSIGQGLYNEQFF. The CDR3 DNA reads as TGTGCCAGCTCACCCTCAATAGGACAGGGGCTTTACAATGAGCAGTTCTTC.

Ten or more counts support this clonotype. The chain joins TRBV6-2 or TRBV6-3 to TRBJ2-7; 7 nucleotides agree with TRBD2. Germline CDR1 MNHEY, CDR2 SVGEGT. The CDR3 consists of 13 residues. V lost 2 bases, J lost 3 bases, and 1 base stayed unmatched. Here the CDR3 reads CASSYAGVYEQYF. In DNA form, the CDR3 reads TGTGCCAGCAGTTACGCGGGAGTCTACGAGCAGTACTTC.

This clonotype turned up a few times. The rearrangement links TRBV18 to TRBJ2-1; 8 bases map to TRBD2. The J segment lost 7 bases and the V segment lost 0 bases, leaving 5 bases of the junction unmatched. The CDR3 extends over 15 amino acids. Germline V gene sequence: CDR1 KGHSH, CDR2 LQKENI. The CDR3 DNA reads TGTGCCAGCTCACCACCCGGGAGGGCGGTGAATGAGCAGTTCTTC. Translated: CASSPPGRAVNEQFF.

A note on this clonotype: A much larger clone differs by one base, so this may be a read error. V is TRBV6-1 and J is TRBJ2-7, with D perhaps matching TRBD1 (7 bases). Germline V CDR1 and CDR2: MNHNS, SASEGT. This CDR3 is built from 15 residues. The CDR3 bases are TGTGCCGGCAGTGCGGCGGCAGGGGGGAGATACGAGCAGTACTTC. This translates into CAGSAAAGGRYEQYF.

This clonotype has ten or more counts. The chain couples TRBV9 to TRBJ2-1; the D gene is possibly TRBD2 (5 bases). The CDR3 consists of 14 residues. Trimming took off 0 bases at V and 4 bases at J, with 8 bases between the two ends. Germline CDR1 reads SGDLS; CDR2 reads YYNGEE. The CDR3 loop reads CASSVGGSYNEQFF. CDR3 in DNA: TGTGCCAGCAGCGTAGGCGGGTCTTACAATGAGCAGTTCTTC.

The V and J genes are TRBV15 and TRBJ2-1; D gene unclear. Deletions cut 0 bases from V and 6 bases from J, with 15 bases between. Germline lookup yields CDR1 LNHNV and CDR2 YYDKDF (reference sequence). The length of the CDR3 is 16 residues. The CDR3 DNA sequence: TGTGCCACCAGCAGAGATTTGGCCTTCAACTCCAATGAGCAGTTCTTC. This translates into CATSRDLAFNSNEQFF.

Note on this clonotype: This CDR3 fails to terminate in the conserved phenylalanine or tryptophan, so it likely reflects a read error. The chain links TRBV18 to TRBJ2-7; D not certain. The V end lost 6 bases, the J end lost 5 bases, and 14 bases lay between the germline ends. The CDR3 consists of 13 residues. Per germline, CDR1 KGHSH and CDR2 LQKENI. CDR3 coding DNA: TGTGCCAGCTCCCGGACGGAATCCCACGAGCAGTACCTC. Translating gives CASSRTESHEQYL.

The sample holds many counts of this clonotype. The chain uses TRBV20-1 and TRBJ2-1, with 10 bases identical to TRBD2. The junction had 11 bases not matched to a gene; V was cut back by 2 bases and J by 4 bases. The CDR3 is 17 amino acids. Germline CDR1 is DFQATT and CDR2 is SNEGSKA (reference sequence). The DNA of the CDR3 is TGCAGTGCTAGAAAGGCTAGCGGGAGTGGGAAGTACAATGAGCAGTTCTTC. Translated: CSARKASGSGKYNEQFF.